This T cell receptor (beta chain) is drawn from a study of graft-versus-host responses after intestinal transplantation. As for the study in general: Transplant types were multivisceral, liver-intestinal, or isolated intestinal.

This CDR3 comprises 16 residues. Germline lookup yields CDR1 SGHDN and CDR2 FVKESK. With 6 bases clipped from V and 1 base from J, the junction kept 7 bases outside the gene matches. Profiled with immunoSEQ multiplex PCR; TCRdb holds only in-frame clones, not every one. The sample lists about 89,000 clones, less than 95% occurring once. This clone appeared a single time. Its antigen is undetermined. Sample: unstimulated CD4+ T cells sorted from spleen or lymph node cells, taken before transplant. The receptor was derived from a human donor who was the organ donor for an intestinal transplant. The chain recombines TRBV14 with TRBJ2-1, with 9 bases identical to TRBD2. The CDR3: CASSDSSGGSYNEQFF. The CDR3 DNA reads TGTGCCAGCAGTGACTCCAGCGGGGGGTCCTACAATGAGCAGTTCTTC.